Below are 9 T cell receptor beta chains sequenced from a single sample in a study of T cells in Graves' hyperthyroidism and ophthalmopathy. Amplified TCR beta CDR3 regions derived from RNA transcripts. During a first-round RT-PCR of the TCR CDR3, the HTBI primer set was used. One entry per CDR3 protein results from TCRdb running MiXCR on the multiplex PCR reads. Found here are about 840,000 distinct CDR3 sequences, over 35% of them singletons; the top ten hold approximately 8.7%. What was sequenced was blood. The receptors were sampled from a man younger than 35 with Graves' hyperthyroidism.

This clonotype was observed once. The genes are TRBV15 and TRBJ1-6; 7 bases are a match to TRBD1. The CDR3 has 15 amino acids. The V segment lost 3 bases and the J segment 9 bases; nucleotides outside the gene matches: 8. Germline V gene lookup returns CDR1 LNHNV and CDR2 YYDKDF (reference sequence). CDR3 region: CATSSEGGAGSPLHF. The CDR3 coding sequence is TGTGCCACCAGCAGTGAAGGGGGCGCAGGTTCACCCCTCCACTTT.

The chain recombines TRBV20-1 with TRBJ1-4; perhaps TRBD1 as D (5 bases). The ends were cut back, 1 base at V and 8 bases at J, with 11 bases in the middle. CDR1 is DFQATT, CDR2 SNEGSKA, per germline (reference sequence). This CDR3 has 13 residues. This CDR3 reads CSARAPRGEKLFF. Written as DNA, the CDR3 is TGCAGTGCTAGAGCCCCCCGGGGGGAAAAACTGTTTTTT.

This clonotype was observed many times. V gene TRBV2 combines with J gene TRBJ2-7, with D perhaps TRBD1 or TRBD2 (5 bases each). V lost 4 bases and J lost 5, with 21 bases in between. There are 16 residues in the CDR3. Germline loops: CDR1 SNHLY, CDR2 FYNNEI. CDR3 sequence (DNA): TGTGCCAGCAGTGCCGGGACCAGCGTCCCCCTCGACGAGCAGTACTTC. This codes for CASSAGTSVPLDEQYF. Together with reference TRBV2 and TRBJ2-7, the CDR3 gives the full variable domain: EPEVTQTPSHQVTQMGQEVILRCVPISNHLYFYWYRQILGQKVEFLVSFYNNEISEKSEIFDDQFSVERPDGSNFTLKIRSTKLEDSAMYFCASSAGTSVPLDEQYFGPGTRLTVT.

There are a few counts of this clonotype. The chain is built from TRBV7-9 and TRBJ2-7; 11 positions agree with TRBD1. The CDR3 totals 14 residues. Germline V gene data show CDR1 as SEHNR and CDR2 as FQNEAQ (reference sequence). V lost 7 bases and J lost 7; bases outside the gene matches: 9. This CDR3 reads CASTPGQGADEQYF. The CDR3 nucleotides read TGTGCCAGCACCCCAGGACAGGGGGCGGATGAGCAGTACTTC.

This clonotype was seen many times. The chain joins TRBV20-1 to TRBJ1-1; D unclear. This CDR3 has 13 amino acids. From germline, CDR1 is DFQATT and CDR2 SNEGSKA (reference sequence). V was shortened by 6 bases and J by 1 base, with 12 bases between the two germline ends. CDR3 in DNA: TGCAGTGCCAATGACGCGGGGAACACTGAAGCTTTCTTT. It specifies CSANDAGNTEAFF.

This clonotype came up once. The chain uses TRBV2 and TRBJ1-2; D not resolved. There are 12 residues in the CDR3. Germline values: CDR1 SNHLY, CDR2 FYNNEI. Trimming took off 7 bases at V and 2 bases at J, with 8 bases between the two ends. CDR3 sequence reads: CASIRRNYGYTF. DNA for the CDR3: TGTGCCAGCATCCGTCGGAACTATGGCTACACCTTC.

This clonotype has more than one count but fewer than ten. The chain uses TRBV2 and TRBJ1-5, with D possibly being TRBD1 (5 bases). The CDR3 runs 16 residues. Germline V gene data show CDR1 as SNHLY and CDR2 as FYNNEI. Trimming left V 3 bases short and J 3 bases short, with 15 bases between. CDR3 bases: TGTGCCAGCAGTGACAAGGACATCTTAAACAATCAGCCCCAGCATTTT. Its translation: CASSDKDILNNQPQHF.

The genes are TRBV20-1 and TRBJ2-7; no definite D call. V was pared by 6 bases and J by 5 bases, with 11 bases between. The germline V gene encodes CDR1 DFQATT and CDR2 SNEGSKA (reference sequence). This CDR3 has 11 amino acids. CDR3 nucleotides: TGCAGTGCGGTGGGGTTCAACGAGCAGTACTTC. This encodes CSAVGFNEQYF.

V gene TRBV7-3 combines with J gene TRBJ2-5, with a possible D match to TRBD1 (5 bases). The CDR3 is made up of 14 amino acids. V was pared by 6 bases and J by 5 bases, with 16 bases between. The V gene's germline CDR1 is SGHTA and CDR2 FQGTGA. CDR3 amino acids: CASSFSAGLETQYF. The DNA for the CDR3 is TGTGCCAGCAGTTTTTCAGCAGGGCTGGAGACCCAGTACTTC. The variable domain in full, completed from reference TRBV7-3 and TRBJ2-5, reads GAGVSQTPSNKVTEKGKYVELRCDPISGHTALYWYRQSLGQGPEFLIYFQGTGAADDSGLPNDRFFAVRPEGSVSTLKIQRTERGDSAVYLCASSFSAGLETQYFGPGTRLLVL.